This T cell receptor (beta chain) was retrieved from a study of CD8 T cells in Susac syndrome. The authors reverse transcribed roughly 0.5 to 1 ug RNA with random hexamers. Coverage of TCR beta CDR3 amplification by immunoSEQ multiplex PCR extended to 54 Vbeta and 13 Jbeta. TCRdb re-called the immunoSEQ multiplex PCR reads through MiXCR, storing one row per CDR3 protein. Of about 300,000 distinct CDR3 sequences listed, roughly 90% are singletons. The CDR3 extends over 15 amino acids. Germline V gene data show CDR1 as MDHEN and CDR2 as SYDVKM. The V segment lost 3 bases and the J segment 4 bases; nucleotides outside the gene matches: 7.

The clonotype was recovered from a human donor with multiple sclerosis. The V and J genes are TRBV28 and TRBJ2-7; 9 bases are a match to TRBD1. The sample taken for sequencing was CD8+ T cells from PBMCs. The CDR3 protein is CASSFGGDRVYEQYF. CDR3 nucleotides: TGTGCCAGCAGTTTCGGCGGGGACAGGGTGTACGAGCAGTACTTC.